Sequencing of this T cell receptor beta chain was carried out in a study of blood T cells in healthy people across ages. V lost 1 base and J lost 2; bases outside the gene matches: 3. Germline CDR1 reads SEHNR; CDR2 reads FQNEAQ (reference sequence). CDR3 length equals 15 residues. Sample-barcoded 5' priming and a J-beta primer mix drove a second PCR of roughly 6 to 12 cycles. CDR3-containing paired-end reads numbered at least 2.5 million in each sample. TCRdb re-analysed the 5' RACE reads in MiXCR, keeping a single row per CDR3 protein. The data show about 640,000 distinct CDR3 sequences, 25% to 35% seen once. This clonotype was seen repeatedly, ten times or more.

The J gene is TRBJ2-5, the V gene TRBV7-9, with 8 bases that match TRBD1. Sequences were obtained from blood. The TCR originated in a woman of 80 years or more in good health. The DNA of the CDR3 is TGTGCCAGCAGCTTAGGAACAGGGGGACAAGAGACCCAGTACTTC. Amino acid sequence: CASSLGTGGQETQYF.